This entry describes one T cell receptor (beta chain). Its antigen is as yet unknown. The sample comes from a study of blood T cells in healthy people across ages. Study conclusions and caveats: Expanded clonotype shifts may have been confounded, as the donors had an unknown CMV status. Naive CD4+ cells and diversity were both higher in long-lived donors than in aged donors.

V lost 4 bases and J lost 6, with 20 bases in between. Germline V gene sequence: CDR1 SGHRS, CDR2 YFSETQ. This CDR3 region has 16 residues. Each sample gave at least 7 million isolated PBMCs. For the second PCR, which ran for about 6 to 11 cycles, a sample-barcoded 5' primer and a J-beta primer mix were used. MiXCR, run by TCRdb on the 5' RACE reads, gives a single entry per CDR3 protein. The sample records almost 800,000 distinct CDR3 sequences, roughly 64% being singletons. This clonotype was obtained from a man between 25 and 39 years old in good health. The chain carries TRBV5-1 and TRBJ2-1, with D perhaps matching TRBD2 (6 bases). What was sequenced was blood. The CDR3 DNA is TGCGCCAGCAGCGTCCGGGAGCCCGCTACCCTCAATGAGCAGTTCTTC. It specifies CASSVREPATLNEQFF.